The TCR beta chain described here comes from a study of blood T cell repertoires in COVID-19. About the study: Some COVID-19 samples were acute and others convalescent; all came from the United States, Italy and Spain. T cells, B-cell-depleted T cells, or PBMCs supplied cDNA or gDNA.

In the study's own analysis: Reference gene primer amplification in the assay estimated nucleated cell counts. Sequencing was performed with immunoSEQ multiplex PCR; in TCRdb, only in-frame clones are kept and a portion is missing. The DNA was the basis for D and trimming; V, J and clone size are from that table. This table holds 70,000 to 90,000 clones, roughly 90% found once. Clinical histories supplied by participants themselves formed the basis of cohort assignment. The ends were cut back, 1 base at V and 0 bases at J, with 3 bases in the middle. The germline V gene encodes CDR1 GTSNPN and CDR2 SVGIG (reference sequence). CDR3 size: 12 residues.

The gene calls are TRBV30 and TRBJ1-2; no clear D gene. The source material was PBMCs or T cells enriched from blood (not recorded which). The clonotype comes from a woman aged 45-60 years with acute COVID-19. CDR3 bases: TGTGCCTGGAGTGACACTAACTATGGCTACACCTTC. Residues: CAWSDTNYGYTF.